Sequencing of this TCR beta chain was carried out in a study of blood T cell repertoires in COVID-19. About the research overall: Sources were T cells, B-cell-depleted T cells, or PBMCs; the material itself was cDNA or gDNA.

The protocol was immunoSEQ multiplex PCR, while the TCRdb copy is restricted to in-frame clones and leaves out a portion. The sample includes about 150,000 clones, 75% to 90% of them seen just once. V lost 5 bases and J 7 bases, leaving 22 bases between the germline ends. From germline, CDR1 is SGHAT and CDR2 FQNNGV. This CDR3 has 16 amino acids. Sample: peripheral blood. The TCR originated in a woman aged 40 to 50 with acute or convalescent COVID-19. The V call is TRBV11-2, the J call TRBJ2-3, with D possibly matching TRBD1 (7 bases). CDR3 region: CASSPPIRQGGYTQYF. The CDR3 nucleotides read TGTGCCAGCAGCCCACCGATAAGACAGGGAGGTTATACGCAGTATTTT.